This TCR beta chain was recorded in a study of shared clonotypes between healthy human individuals (dated by TCRdb to about 2020). At the level of the whole study: The cohort included three men and a couple of women between 18 and 49 years of age. For each donor, CD4 naive and CD4 memory were each run on three plates, CD8 naive on two plates, and CD8 memory on one plate. Each donor's leukapheresis produced roughly between about 0.8 and 10 billion PBMCs. To increase sequencing depth and limit assay-specific biases, different laboratories used diverse techniques to prepare libraries and sequence TCR repertoires. To estimate repertoire size and how much clonotypes are shared between individuals, the study performed deep sequencing of blood TCR repertoires from five healthy adults. Broader findings and caveats from the paper: Pairwise subsampling led to the expectation that sequencing depth would affect the degree of clonotype sharing among donors. Around 5.4% of naive CD4, more than 3% of naive CD8, about 2.4% of memory CD4, and 0.4% of memory CD8 clonotypes were shared across a few donors. Larger estimated clonotype richness was generally found for naive subsets than for memory subsets. The small number of donors limited the genetic and exposure-history diversity represented. Higher generation probabilities were observed for clonotypes shared by all four sorted-subset donors than for non-shared clonotypes. Sampling was restricted to blood, and TCR repertoires in tissue are likely to differ from TCR repertoires in blood. Even with the large sequencing depth, rarefaction of the sorted-subset datasets indicated that sequencing was incomplete.

At the junction V is shortened by 6 bases and J by 8 bases; bases outside the gene matches: 9. Via the germline V gene, CDR1 is SNHLY and CDR2 FYNNEI. The CDR3 measures 14 amino acids from cysteine to phenylalanine. This entry keeps only the CDR3 DNA: 42 bases, framed from base 1. For the CD8 naive samples, CD45RO-negative cells were positively selected for CCR7, yielding a CD45RA+CCR7+ population from which TemRA cells were excluded. The donors were healthy, HIV-negative adults with no recently reported acute infections or vaccinations. Only Caucasian adults living in Nashville, Tennessee, USA were represented among the donors. Blood was collected by leukapheresis, and PBMCs were isolated by Ficoll-Histopaque density gradient centrifugation and then cryopreserved in liquid nitrogen vapor phase. Purity and quantity of every magnetically sorted T cell population were checked by analytical flow cytometry. Each sorted fraction had its genomic DNA isolated and then quantified by UV absorbance on a Nanodrop 2000c.

TCR CDR3 regions were amplified from genomic DNA by multiplex PCR using the deep immunoSEQ assay. For each cell subset, the extracted genomic DNA was distributed evenly across all wells of several immunoSEQ 96-well plates, and each plate served as one replicate. For sorted subsets, around 0.2 ug of genomic DNA, equivalent to 30,000 or so T cell genomes, went into each replicate PCR. The purified libraries were quantified using a Qubit 3.0 fluorometer, sized with a Bioanalyzer 2100, and then quantified again using the KAPA Library Quantification kit. Each immunoSEQ 96-well plate was sequenced on its own single-read 150-cycle Illumina NextSeq 550 flow cell. The original methods were these. The immunoSEQ output contained only junctional sequences without quality scores, so filtering could not match that applied to full-length reads. To assign V/J genes and CDR3, sequences were annotated using PyIR, a Python wrapper for IgBLAST v1.9, with IMGT germline references. Any read was removed if the V/J assignment was weak (E-value above 1e-6), the CDR3 was missing, or the read contained stop codons, out-of-frame junctions, or ambiguous translated residues. V3J clonotypes were defined as sequences sharing the same inferred V gene, J gene, and CDR3 amino acid sequence. Percentage overlap between repertoires was calculated by dividing the number of shared unique clonotypes by the size of the smaller repertoire. Richness of each repertoire was evaluated using RTK rarefaction, the Chao1 estimator, and Recon v2.1 estimates of unobserved clonotypes. OLGA was used to compute generation probabilities for all TCRbeta clonotypes that the gDNA method yielded from a handful of donors. Here the immuneACCESS table is served through TCRdb, limited to in-frame sequences with V and J called. Missing clones are a known gap in these copies; in checked studies unresolved V genes cover under half, and the rest lacks a known reason. That table furnishes V, J and clone size, whereas the DNA furnished D and trimming. This sample holds around 1.9 million clones; just under 95% were observed only once. The top ten clones comprise approximately 1.6% of the sample.

With respect to this clone: Its antigen is still unknown. Base qualities are not at hand, and no much larger clone is one base apart.

The sequenced sample consisted of naive CD8+ T cells from PBMCs. Reading the label with the study, this specimen's cell subset or site is: CD45RA+CCR7+. The rearranged chain carries TRBV2 and TRBJ2-1; TRBD2 matches 8 bases in the middle. This clonotype originated in a man younger than 35 in good health. Some clones in this sample may be carry-over from other donors' samples. The CDR3 reads CASRKRESLDEQFF. The bases are TGTGCCAGCAGGAAGCGGGAGAGCCTAGATGAGCAGTTCTTC. Joined to the reference TRBV2 and TRBJ2-1 proteins, this CDR3 gives the full variable domain: EPEVTQTPSHQVTQMGQEVILRCVPISNHLYFYWYRQILGQKVEFLVSFYNNEISEKSEIFDDQFSVERPDGSNFTLKIRSTKLEDSAMYFCASRKRESLDEQFFGPGTRLTVL.